This T cell receptor (beta chain) is from a study of blood T cell repertoires in COVID-19. Study context: The United States, Italy and Spain were the sources of the acute and convalescent COVID-19 samples.

Here immunoSEQ multiplex PCR was the method, and the copy in TCRdb shows in-frame clones only, minus some. The repertoire includes 250,000 to 400,000 clones, almost 90% of them detected once, and 2.5% to 3% sits in the top ten. This CDR3 region has 14 residues. V was cut by 2 bases and J by 3 bases, with 11 bases left in between. Germline loops: CDR1 SGHRS, CDR2 YFSETQ. Seattle researchers signed up patients amid active infection and tracked them longitudinally. The sequence came from a woman aged 25 to 39 with COVID-19, enrolled during active disease. Sequencing used peripheral blood. The rearrangement joins TRBV5-1 to TRBJ1-1; D is unresolved. CDR3 in amino acids: CASSFSQDYTEAFF. CDR3 DNA: TGCGCCAGCAGCTTTTCCCAGGACTACACTGAAGCTTTCTTT. The full variable domain, completed using reference TRBV5-1 and TRBJ1-1, is KAGVTQTPRYLIKTRGQQVTLSCSPISGHRSVSWYQQTPGQGLQFLFEYFSETQRNKGNFPGRFSGRQFSNSRSEMNVSTLELGDSALYLCASSFSQDYTEAFFGQGTRLTVV.